Sequencing of this TCR beta chain was carried out in a study of blood T cell repertoires in COVID-19. The assay was immunoSEQ multiplex PCR, and TCRdb's table has in-frame clones only and misses some. The sample contains about 120,000 clones, around 87% of which appear only once. Recruited during active infection, patients (from Seattle) were subsequently followed longitudinally. Germline trimming cut 4 bases from V and 6 bases from J; bases unmatched to any gene: 3. The germline V gene has CDR1 LGHDT and CDR2 YNNKEL (reference sequence). This CDR3 is 15 amino acids long. The source is a woman aged 60-75 years with COVID-19, enrolled during active disease. V is TRBV3-1 (or the pseudogene TRBV3-2) and J is TRBJ2-1, with 13 bases identical to TRBD2. What was sequenced was peripheral blood. The CDR3 reads CASSRGTSGVNEQFF. The DNA of the CDR3 is TGTGCCAGCAGCCGCGGGACTAGCGGGGTCAATGAGCAGTTCTTC.